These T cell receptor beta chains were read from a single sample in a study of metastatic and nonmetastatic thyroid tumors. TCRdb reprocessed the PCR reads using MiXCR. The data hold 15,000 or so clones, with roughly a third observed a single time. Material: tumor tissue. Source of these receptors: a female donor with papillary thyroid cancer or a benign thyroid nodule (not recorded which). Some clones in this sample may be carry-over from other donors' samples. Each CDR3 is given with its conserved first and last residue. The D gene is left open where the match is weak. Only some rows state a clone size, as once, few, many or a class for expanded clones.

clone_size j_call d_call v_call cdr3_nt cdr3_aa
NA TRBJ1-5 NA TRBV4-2 TGTGCCAGCAGCCAAGAGAGGGTTTCTCAGCCCCAGCATTTT CASSQERVSQPQHF
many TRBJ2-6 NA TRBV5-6 TGTGCCAGCAGCTTACGGGACTCTGGGGCCAACGTCCTGACTTTC CASSLRDSGANVLTF
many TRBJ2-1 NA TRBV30 TGTGCCGGCCCCGGGACCTCGTACAATGAGCAGTTCTTC CAGPGTSYNEQFF
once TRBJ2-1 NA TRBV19 TGTGCCAGTAGGCCGACGGAGTACAATGAGCAGTTCTTC CASRPTEYNEQFF
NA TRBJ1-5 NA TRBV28 TGTGCCAGCAGTTTTAACGTATGTTGGAATCAGCCCCAGCATTTT CASSFNVCWNQPQHF
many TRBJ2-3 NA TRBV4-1 TGCGCCAGCAGCCAAGCAGCCCGAAATACGCAGTATTTT CASSQAARNTQYF
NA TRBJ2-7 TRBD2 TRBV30 TGTGCCTGCGGGAGGGCCCACGAGCAGTACTTC CACGRAHEQYF
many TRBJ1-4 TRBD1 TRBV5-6 TGTGCCAGCAGCTTACAGGGGGGTGAAAAACTGTTTTTT CASSLQGGEKLFF
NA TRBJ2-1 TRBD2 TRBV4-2 TGTGCCAGCAGCCAAGACCCCGGCAGCGGGACGGCGTACAATGAGCAGTTCTTC CASSQDPGSGTAYNEQFF
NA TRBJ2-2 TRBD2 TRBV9 TGCGCCAGCAGCCCGATACCGGGGGGCACCGGGGAGCTGTTTTTT CASSPIPGGTGELFF
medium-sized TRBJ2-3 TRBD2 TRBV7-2 TGTGCCAGCAGCTTAGGGGGACTAGCGGGACCCTACACAGATACGCAGTATTTT CASSLGGLAGPYTDTQYF
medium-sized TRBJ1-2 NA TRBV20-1 TGCAGTGCTAGTTTCGGGGGGCATGGCTACACCTTC CSASFGGHGYTF
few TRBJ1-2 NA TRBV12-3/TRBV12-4 TGTGCCAGCACCCGACAGTATGGCTACACCTTC CASTRQYGYTF
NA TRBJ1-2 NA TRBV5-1 TGCGCCAGCAGCAGTGAGGTCGGGGGCGGCTACACCTTC CASSSEVGGGYTF
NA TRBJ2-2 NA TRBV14 TGTGCCAGCAATACCGGGGGAGACACCGGGGAGCTGTTTTTT CASNTGGDTGELFF
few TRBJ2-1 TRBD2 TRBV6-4 TGTGCCAGCAGTTCCCCTAGCGGGGCCCGGGGGCAGTTCTTC CASSSPSGARGQFF
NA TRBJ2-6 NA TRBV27 TGTGCCAGCAGTTTTGGTTCGGGAGGGGCCAACGTCCTGACTTTC CASSFGSGGANVLTF
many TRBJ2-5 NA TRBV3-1 TGTGCCAGCAGCCAGGGGGCAGGGAGTGAGACCCAGTACTTC CASSQGAGSETQYF
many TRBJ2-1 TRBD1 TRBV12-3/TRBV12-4 TGTGCCAGCAGAGGCAGGGGGCCCTACAATGAGCAGTTCTTC CASRGRGPYNEQFF
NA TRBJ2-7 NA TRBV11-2 TGTGCCAGCAGCTTAGATAGTACTTTTTTCACCTACGAGCAGTACTTC CASSLDSTFFTYEQYF
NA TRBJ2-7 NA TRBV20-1 TGCAGTGCTACCCCCGGTCCGTGGGAGCAGTACTTC CSATPGPWEQYF
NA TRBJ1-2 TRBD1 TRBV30 TGTGCCTGGATGTGGACAGGGGGCGCGGGAGGCTACACCTTC CAWMWTGGAGGYTF
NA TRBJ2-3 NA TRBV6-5 TGTGCCAGCAGTTACTTGCCCTTTGGCACAGACACGCAGTATTTT CASSYLPFGTDTQYF
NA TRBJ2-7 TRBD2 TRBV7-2 TGTGCCAGCAGCCTACTAGCGGGAGTTTACGAGCAGTACTTC CASSLLAGVYEQYF
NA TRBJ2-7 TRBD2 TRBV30 TGTGCCTGGAGGGCGGGACTAGCGGGAACCTACGAGCAGTACTTC CAWRAGLAGTYEQYF
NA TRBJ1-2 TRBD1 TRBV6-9 TGTGCCAGCAGTTATTCAGGGGGCGTAAACTATGGCTACACCTTC CASSYSGGVNYGYTF
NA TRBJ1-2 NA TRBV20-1 NA CSASGQGGAGYTF
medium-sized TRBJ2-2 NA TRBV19 TGTGCCAGTAGTATCCGGCGGGGAACCCCCCCGAGCACCGGGGAGCTGTTTTTT CASSIRRGTPPSTGELFF
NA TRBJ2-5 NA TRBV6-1 TGTGCCAGCAGAGCCACCTCGGATTGGGGCGTTCAGGAGACCCAGTACTTC CASRATSDWGVQETQYF
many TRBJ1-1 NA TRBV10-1 TGCGCCAGCAGTGAGAGTGGAAGGGGCACTGAAGCTTTCTTT CASSESGRGTEAFF
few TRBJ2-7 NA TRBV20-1 TGCAGTGCTAAAGCGGACTCCTACGAGCAGTACTTC CSAKADSYEQYF
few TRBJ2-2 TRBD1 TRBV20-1 TGCAGTGCTAGCCCGACAGGGCCCGGGGAGCTGTTTTTT CSASPTGPGELFF
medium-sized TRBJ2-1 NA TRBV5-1 TGCGCCAGCAGCTTGGTTGGTGACACCTACAATGAGCAGTTCTTC CASSLVGDTYNEQFF
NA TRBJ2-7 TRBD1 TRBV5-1 TGCGCCAGCAGCCCGACAGGGGGAAACGAGCAGTACTTC CASSPTGGNEQYF
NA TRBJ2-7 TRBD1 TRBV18 TGTGCCAGCTCAATACGGGACAGGGAGGAGCAGTACTTC CASSIRDREEQYF
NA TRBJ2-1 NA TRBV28 TGTGCCAGCAGTCTCTGGACTGTTGGAAACAATGAGCAGTTCTTC CASSLWTVGNNEQFF
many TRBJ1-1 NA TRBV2 TGTGCCAGCAGTCCGGCCGAAACTTTACTGAACACTGAAGCTTTCTTT CASSPAETLLNTEAFF
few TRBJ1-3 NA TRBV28 TGTGCCAGCAGTTTATTGGGAAACACCATATATTTT CASSLLGNTIYF
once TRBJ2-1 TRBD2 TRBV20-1 TGCAGTGCTAGTGTGTACCACCTAGCGGGGTATGGCAATGAGCAGTTCTTC CSASVYHLAGYGNEQFF
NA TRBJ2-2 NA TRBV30 TGTGCCTGGAGTGGTAGGGACGCCGGGGAGCTGTTTTTT CAWSGRDAGELFF
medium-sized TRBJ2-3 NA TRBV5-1 TGCGCCAGCAGCTTGGTTAACTCCCCAGATACGCAGTATTTT CASSLVNSPDTQYF
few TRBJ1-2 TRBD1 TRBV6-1 TGTGCCAGCAGTCGGTCAGGGGGGATAGGAGTAAACAATGGCTACACCTTC CASSRSGGIGVNNGYTF
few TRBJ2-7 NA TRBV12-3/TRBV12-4 TGTGCCAACAGTTTAGGGAGGTTTTACGAGCAGTACTTC CANSLGRFYEQYF
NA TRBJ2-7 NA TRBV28 TGTGCCAGCAGTTTCCCTATGAACTACGAGCAGTACTTC CASSFPMNYEQYF
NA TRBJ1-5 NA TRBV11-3 TGTGCCAGCAGCCAACGAGGCAGGGATAGCAATCAGCCCCAGCATTTT CASSQRGRDSNQPQHF
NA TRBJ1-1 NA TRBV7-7 TGTGCCAGCAGCTCGGAAGGGGTTTACACTGAAGCTTTCTTT CASSSEGVYTEAFF
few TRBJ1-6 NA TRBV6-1 TGTGCCAGCAGTGACCCCACTGGCTATAATTCACCCCTCCACTTT CASSDPTGYNSPLHF